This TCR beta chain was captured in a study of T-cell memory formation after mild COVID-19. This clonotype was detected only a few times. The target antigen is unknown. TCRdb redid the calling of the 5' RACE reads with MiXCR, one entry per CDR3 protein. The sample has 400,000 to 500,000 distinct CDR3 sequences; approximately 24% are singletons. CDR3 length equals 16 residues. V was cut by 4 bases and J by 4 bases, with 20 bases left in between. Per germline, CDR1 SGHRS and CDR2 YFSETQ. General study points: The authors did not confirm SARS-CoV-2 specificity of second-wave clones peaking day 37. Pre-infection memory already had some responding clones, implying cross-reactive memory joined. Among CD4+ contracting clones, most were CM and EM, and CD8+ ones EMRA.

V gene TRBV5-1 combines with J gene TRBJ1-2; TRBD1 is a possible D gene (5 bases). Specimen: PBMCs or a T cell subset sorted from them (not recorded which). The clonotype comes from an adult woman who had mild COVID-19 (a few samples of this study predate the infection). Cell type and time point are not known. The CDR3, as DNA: TGCGCCAGCAGCCCGGGGACGGCTCCTACTCTCTATGGCTACACCTTC. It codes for CASSPGTAPTLYGYTF.